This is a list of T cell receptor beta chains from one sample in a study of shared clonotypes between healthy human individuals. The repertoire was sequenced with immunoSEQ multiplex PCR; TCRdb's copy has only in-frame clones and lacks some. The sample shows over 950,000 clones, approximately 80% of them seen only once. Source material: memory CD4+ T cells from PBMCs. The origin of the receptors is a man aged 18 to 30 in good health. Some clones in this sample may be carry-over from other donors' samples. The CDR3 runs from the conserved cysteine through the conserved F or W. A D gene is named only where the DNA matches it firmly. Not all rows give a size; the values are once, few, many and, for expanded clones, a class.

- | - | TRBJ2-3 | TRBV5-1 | CASSPDTVSTDTQYF | TGCGCCAGCAGCCCAGACACCGTCAGCACAGATACGCAGTATTTT
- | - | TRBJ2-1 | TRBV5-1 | CASSVGDSTSNEQFF | TGCGCCAGCAGCGTAGGGGACTCGACAAGCAATGAGCAGTTCTTC
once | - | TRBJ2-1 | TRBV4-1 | CASSQSSYSGDNEQFF | TGCGCCAGCAGCCAGTCGAGTTACTCGGGGGACAATGAGCAGTTCTTC
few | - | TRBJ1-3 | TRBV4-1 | CASSRPGVSSGNTIYF | TGCGCCAGCAGCCGTCCGGGTGTAAGCTCTGGAAACACCATATATTTT
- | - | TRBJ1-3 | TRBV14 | CASRRTGNTIYF | TGTGCCAGCAGACGGACAGGAAACACCATATATTTT
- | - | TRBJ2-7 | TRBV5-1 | CASSLSTPPYEQYF | TGCGCCAGCAGCTTGAGCACCCCTCCCTACGAGCAGTACTTC
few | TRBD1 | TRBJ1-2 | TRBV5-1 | CASSPGGTGDYGYTF | TGCGCCAGCAGCCCCGGAGGTACAGGGGACTATGGCTACACCTTC
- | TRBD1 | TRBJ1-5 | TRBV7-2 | CASSASGTGGRQPQHF | TGTGCCAGCAGCGCATCCGGGACAGGGGGCCGGCAGCCCCAGCATTTT
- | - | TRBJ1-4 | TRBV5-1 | CASSPGQSAKLFF | TGCGCCAGCAGCCCCGGACAGTCAGCAAAACTGTTTTTT
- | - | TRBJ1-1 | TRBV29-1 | CSVGPAISDTEAFF | TGCAGCGTTGGGCCCGCCATCAGTGACACTGAAGCTTTCTTT
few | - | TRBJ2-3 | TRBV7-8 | CASSTSRQQVDTQYF | TGTGCCAGCAGCACTAGCAGACAACAGGTAGATACGCAGTATTTT
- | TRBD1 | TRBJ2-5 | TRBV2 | CASSDRGQERETQYF | TGTGCCAGCAGTGACAGGGGGCAGGAGCGAGAGACCCAGTACTTC
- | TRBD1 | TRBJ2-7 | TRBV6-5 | CASIDRGTRSYEQYF | TGTGCCAGCATTGACAGGGGAACTCGCTCCTACGAGCAGTACTTC
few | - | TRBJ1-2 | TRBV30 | CAWSPWTDGYTF | TGTGCCTGGAGTCCTTGGACGGATGGCTACACCTTC
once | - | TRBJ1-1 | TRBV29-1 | CSVGSRSGNTEAFF | TGCAGCGTTGGGTCGCGGTCGGGGAACACTGAAGCTTTCTTT
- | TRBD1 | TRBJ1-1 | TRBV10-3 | CAIRGTEKNTEAFF | TGTGCCATCAGGGGGACAGAGAAAAACACTGAAGCTTTCTTT
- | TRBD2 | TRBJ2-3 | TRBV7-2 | CASSPKGLELAQYF | TGTGCCAGCAGCCCAAAGGGACTAGAATTGGCGCAGTATTTT
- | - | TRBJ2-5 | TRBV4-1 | CASSRGPRGEETQYF | TGCGCCAGCAGCCGCGGACCAAGAGGCGAAGAGACCCAGTACTTC
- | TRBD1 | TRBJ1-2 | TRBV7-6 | CARSPLGQGAGIGYTF | TGTGCCAGAAGCCCCTTGGGACAGGGGGCAGGGATAGGCTACACCTTC
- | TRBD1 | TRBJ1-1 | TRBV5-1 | CASSGGLDRGETEAFF | TGCGCCAGCAGCGGGGGGTTGGACAGGGGAGAGACTGAAGCTTTCTTT
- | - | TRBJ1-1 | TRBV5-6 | CASSLVFLEAFF | TGTGCCAGCAGCTTGGTGTTTCTTGAAGCTTTCTTT
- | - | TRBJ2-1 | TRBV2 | CASRPMRLDEQFF | TGTGCCAGCAGGCCCATGAGGTTGGATGAGCAGTTCTTC
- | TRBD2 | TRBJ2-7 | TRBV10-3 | CAISWTSGGGSYGQYF | TGTGCCATCAGTTGGACTAGCGGTGGTGGGTCCTACGGGCAGTACTTC
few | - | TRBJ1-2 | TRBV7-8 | CASKPGQTNYGYTF | TGTGCCAGCAAACCGGGACAAACTAACTATGGCTACACCTTC
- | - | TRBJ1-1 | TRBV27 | CASSLSARNTEAFF | TGTGCCAGCAGTTTATCGGCACGGAACACTGAAGCTTTCTTT
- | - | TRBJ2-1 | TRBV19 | CASSILTSGTYNEQFF | TGTGCCAGTAGTATATTGACAAGCGGAACCTACAATGAGCAGTTCTTC
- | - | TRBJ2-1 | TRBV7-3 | CASSSDLRHSSYNEQFF | TGTGCCAGCAGCTCGGACCTCCGGCATAGCTCCTACAATGAGCAGTTCTTC
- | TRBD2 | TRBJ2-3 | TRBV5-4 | CASSWGVAGITDTQYF | TGTGCCAGCAGCTGGGGGGTAGCGGGGATCACAGATACGCAGTATTTT
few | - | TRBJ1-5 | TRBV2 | CASSEEEAGARPQHF | TGTGCCAGCAGTGAAGAGGAGGCAGGGGCCCGGCCCCAGCATTTT
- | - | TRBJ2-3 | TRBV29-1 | CSVEKTDSLDTQYF | TGCAGCGTTGAGAAAACGGACAGCTTAGATACGCAGTATTTT
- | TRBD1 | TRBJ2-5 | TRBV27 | CASSLNKGQGLETQYF | TGTGCCAGCAGTTTAAACAAGGGACAGGGGCTTGAGACCCAGTACTTC
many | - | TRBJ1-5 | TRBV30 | CAWNMGGNQPQHF | TGTGCCTGGAATATGGGGGGTAATCAGCCCCAGCATTTT